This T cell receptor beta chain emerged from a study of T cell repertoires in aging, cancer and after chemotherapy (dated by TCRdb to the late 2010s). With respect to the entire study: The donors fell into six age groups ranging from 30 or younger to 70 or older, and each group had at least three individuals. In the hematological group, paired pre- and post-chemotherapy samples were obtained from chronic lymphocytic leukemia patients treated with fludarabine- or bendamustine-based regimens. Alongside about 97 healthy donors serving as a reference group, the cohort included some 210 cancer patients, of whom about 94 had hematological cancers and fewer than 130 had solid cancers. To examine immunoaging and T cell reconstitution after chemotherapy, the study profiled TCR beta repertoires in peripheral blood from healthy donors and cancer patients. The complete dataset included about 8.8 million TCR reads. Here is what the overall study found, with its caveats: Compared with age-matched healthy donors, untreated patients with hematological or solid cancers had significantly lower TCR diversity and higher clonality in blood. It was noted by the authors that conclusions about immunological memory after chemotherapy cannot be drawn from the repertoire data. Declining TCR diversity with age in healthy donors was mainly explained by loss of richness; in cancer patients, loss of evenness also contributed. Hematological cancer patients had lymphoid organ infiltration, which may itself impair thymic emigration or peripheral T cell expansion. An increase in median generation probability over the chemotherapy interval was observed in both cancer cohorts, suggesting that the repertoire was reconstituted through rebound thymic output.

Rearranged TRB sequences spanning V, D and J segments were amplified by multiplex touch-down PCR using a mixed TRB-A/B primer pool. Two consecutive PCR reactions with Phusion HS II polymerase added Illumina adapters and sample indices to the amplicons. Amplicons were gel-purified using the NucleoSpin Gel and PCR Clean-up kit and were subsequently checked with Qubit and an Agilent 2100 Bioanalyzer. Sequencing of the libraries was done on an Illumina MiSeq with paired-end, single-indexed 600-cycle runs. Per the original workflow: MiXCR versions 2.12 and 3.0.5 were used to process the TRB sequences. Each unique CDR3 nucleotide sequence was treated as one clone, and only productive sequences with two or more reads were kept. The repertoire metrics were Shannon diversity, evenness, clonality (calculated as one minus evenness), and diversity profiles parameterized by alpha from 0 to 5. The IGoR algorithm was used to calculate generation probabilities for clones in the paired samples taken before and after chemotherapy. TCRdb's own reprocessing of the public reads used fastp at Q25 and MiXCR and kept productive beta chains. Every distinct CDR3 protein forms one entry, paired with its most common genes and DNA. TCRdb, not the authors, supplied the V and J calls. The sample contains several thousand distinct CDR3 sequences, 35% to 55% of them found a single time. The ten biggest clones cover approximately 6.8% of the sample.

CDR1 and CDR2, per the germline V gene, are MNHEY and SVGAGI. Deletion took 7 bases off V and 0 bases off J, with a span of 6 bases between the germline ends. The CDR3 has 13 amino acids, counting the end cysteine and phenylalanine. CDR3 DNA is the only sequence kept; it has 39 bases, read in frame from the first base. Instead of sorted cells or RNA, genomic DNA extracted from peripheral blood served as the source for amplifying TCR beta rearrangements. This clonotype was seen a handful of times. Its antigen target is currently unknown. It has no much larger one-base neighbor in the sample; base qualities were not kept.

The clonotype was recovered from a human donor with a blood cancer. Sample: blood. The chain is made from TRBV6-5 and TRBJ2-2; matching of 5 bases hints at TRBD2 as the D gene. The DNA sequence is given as TGTGCCAGCACGGAGGCGAACACCGGGGAGCTGTTTTTT. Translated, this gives CASTEANTGELFF.